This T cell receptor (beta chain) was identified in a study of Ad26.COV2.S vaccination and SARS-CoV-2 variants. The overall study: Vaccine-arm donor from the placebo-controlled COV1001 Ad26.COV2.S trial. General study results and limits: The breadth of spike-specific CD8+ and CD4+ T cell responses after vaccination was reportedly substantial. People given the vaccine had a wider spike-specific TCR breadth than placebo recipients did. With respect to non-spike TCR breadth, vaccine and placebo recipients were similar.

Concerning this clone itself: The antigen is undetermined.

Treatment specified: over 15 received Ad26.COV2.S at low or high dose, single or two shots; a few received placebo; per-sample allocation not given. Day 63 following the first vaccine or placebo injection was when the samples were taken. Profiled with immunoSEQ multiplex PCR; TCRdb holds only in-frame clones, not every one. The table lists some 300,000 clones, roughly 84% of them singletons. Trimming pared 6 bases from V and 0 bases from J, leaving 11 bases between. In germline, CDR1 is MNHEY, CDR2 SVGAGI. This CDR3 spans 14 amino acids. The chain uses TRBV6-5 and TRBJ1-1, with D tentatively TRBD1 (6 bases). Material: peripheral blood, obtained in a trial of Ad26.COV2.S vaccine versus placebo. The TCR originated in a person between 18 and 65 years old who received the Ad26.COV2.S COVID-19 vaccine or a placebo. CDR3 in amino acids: CASSTGLLNTEAFF. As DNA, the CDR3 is TGTGCCAGCAGCACAGGGCTTTTGAACACTGAAGCTTTCTTT.